Listed below are T cell receptor beta chains from one sample, sequenced in a study of cytomegalovirus exposure and HLA in healthy donors. Clones were read by immunoSEQ multiplex PCR, and TCRdb kept only the in-frame ones, dropping some. The sample carries more than 80,000 clones, over 75% recorded once. The sequenced sample consisted of PBMCs. The receptors shown here come from a female donor in good health and CMV-seropositive. CDR3s include the opening cysteine and the closing phenylalanine or tryptophan. A D gene is named only where the DNA matches it firmly. Clone size appears in some rows only: once, few, many, or a class for an expanded clone.

clone size | J gene | V gene | D gene | CDR3 protein | CDR3 DNA
once | TRBJ2-7 | TRBV29-1 | . | CSVKDRTYEQYF | TGCAGCGTTAAGGACAGAACCTACGAGCAGTACTTC
. | TRBJ2-7 | TRBV7-6 | TRBD1 | CASSRKIDPGQGDEQYF | TGTGCCAGCAGCCGCAAAATTGATCCGGGACAGGGGGACGAGCAGTACTTC
once | TRBJ2-1 | TRBV5-4 | TRBD2 | CASSDPTSGGSSYNEQFF | TGTGCCAGCAGCGACCCGACTAGCGGGGGGAGCTCCTACAATGAGCAGTTCTTC
. | TRBJ2-7 | TRBV9 | TRBD2 | CASSLRGAGGSYEQYF | TGTGCCAGCAGCCTCCGGGGAGCGGGAGGGTCCTACGAGCAGTACTTC
. | TRBJ2-1 | TRBV6-1 | . | CASSEERRGHNEQFF | TGTGCCAGCAGTGAAGAGCGGAGAGGACACAATGAGCAGTTCTTC
. | TRBJ1-3 | TRBV30 | . | CAWSGSLGSGNTIYF | TGTGCCTGGAGTGGCAGCCTAGGCTCTGGAAACACCATATATTTT
. | TRBJ2-7 | TRBV13 | TRBD2 | CASSLGLAEPELF | TGTGCCAGCAGCTTAGGCCTAGCGGAGCCGGAGTTATTC
. | TRBJ1-2 | TRBV25-1 | TRBD1 | CASSAPGQGYGYPF | TGTGCCAGCAGTGCCCCGGGACAGGGGTATGGCTACCCCTTC
few | TRBJ1-1 | TRBV5-1 | TRBD1 | CASSSRTGRNTEAFF | TGCGCCAGCAGCTCAAGGACAGGGAGGAACACTGAAGCTTTCTTT
. | TRBJ1-5 | TRBV2 | TRBD1 | CASSSGTDSNQPQHF | TGTGCCAGCAGTTCCGGGACAGATAGCAATCAGCCCCAGCATTTT
. | TRBJ2-7 | TRBV7-8 | . | CASSARTVGYEQYF | TGTGCCAGCAGCGCCAGGACAGTAGGCTACGAGCAGTACTTC
. | TRBJ1-1 | TRBV29-1 | TRBD1 | CSVARGRGKFHTEAFF | TGCAGCGTAGCCAGGGGGCGCGGGAAATTCCACACTGAAGCTTTCTTT
. | TRBJ2-1 | TRBV5-6 | TRBD2 | CASSRTSGYNEQFF | TGTGCCAGCAGTCGGACTAGCGGTTACAATGAGCAGTTCTTC
. | TRBJ2-3 | TRBV5-1 | . | CASSLSGQSTDTQYF | TGCGCCAGCAGCTTATCGGGACAAAGCACAGATACGCAGTATTTT
. | TRBJ1-1 | TRBV4-2 | TRBD1 | CASSQGGPGQGDLGAFF | TGTGCCAGCAGCCAAGGGGGACCGGGACAGGGTGATTTGGGAGCTTTCTTT
. | TRBJ1-4 | TRBV6-5 | . | CASGPGEEKLFF | TGTGCCAGCGGGCCAGGGGAAGAAAAACTGTTTTTT
. | TRBJ1-4 | TRBV10-1 | . | CASSVNRVGKLFF | TGCGCCAGCAGTGTGAACAGGGTAGGAAAACTGTTTTTT
. | TRBJ2-7 | TRBV27 | TRBD1 | CASSLVGQASSYEQYF | TGTGCCAGCAGTTTAGTCGGACAGGCGAGCTCCTACGAGCAGTACTTC
. | TRBJ2-7 | TRBV27 | TRBD2 | CASSLSMTYYGTSGYEQYF | TGTGCCAGCAGTTTATCGATGACGTATTACGGGACTAGCGGATACGAGCAGTACTTC
once | TRBJ1-2 | TRBV5-4 | . | CASSPGPQDVSGGYTF | TGTGCCAGCAGCCCAGGGCCTCAGGATGTGTCAGGAGGCTACACCTTC
. | TRBJ1-4 | TRBV19 | . | CASLIPSSPGQAEKLFF | TGTGCCAGTCTCATACCTTCCTCCCCAGGTCAGGCGGAAAAACTGTTTTTT
. | TRBJ2-7 | TRBV5-1 | . | CASSLDGYEQYF | TGCGCCAGCAGCTTGGACGGGTACGAGCAGTACTTC
. | TRBJ2-5 | TRBV5-1 | . | CASSLLQETQYF | TGCGCCAGCAGCCTTTTACAAGAGACCCAGTACTTC
. | TRBJ1-2 | TRBV6-1 | . | CASSEDPGVGYGYTF | TGTGCCAGCAGTGAAGACCCGGGGGTCGGCTATGGCTACACCTTC
. | TRBJ2-7 | TRBV4-1 | . | CASSDSDEPRSSYEQYF | TGCGCCAGCAGCGACAGCGACGAACCCCGAAGCTCCTACGAGCAGTACTTC
few | TRBJ1-1 | TRBV29-1 | TRBD1 | CSVESDRVPEAFF | TGCAGCGTTGAGTCGGACAGGGTCCCTGAAGCTTTCTTT
. | TRBJ2-5 | TRBV7-9 | . | CASSLGAGYQETQYF | TGTGCCAGCAGCTTAGGGGCGGGGTACCAAGAGACCCAGTACTTC
. | TRBJ2-1 | TRBV5-1 | TRBD2 | CASSHSLAGSAEQFF | TGCGCCAGCAGCCACTCACTAGCGGGATCGGCTGAGCAGTTCTTC
. | TRBJ1-3 | TRBV5-6 | TRBD1 | CASSTLQGVDGTIYF | TGTGCCAGCAGCACCCTACAGGGGGTAGATGGCACCATATATTTT
. | TRBJ2-1 | TRBV6-1 | TRBD1 | CASSLGTGDNEQFF | TGTGCCAGCAGTCTCGGGACAGGAGACAATGAGCAGTTCTTC
. | TRBJ1-2 | TRBV5-1 | . | CASSLKLDGSGYTF | TGCGCCAGCAGCTTGAAGTTGGACGGGAGTGGCTACACCTTC
. | TRBJ2-7 | TRBV13 | TRBD1 | CASSETGLAYEQYF | TGTGCCAGCAGCGAGACAGGGCTCGCCTACGAGCAGTACTTC
. | TRBJ2-7 | TRBV10-3 | TRBD1 | CATEQGNEQYF | TGTGCCACCGAACAGGGGAACGAGCAGTACTTC
few | TRBJ2-7 | TRBV6-6 | TRBD2 | CASSLSGDPSYEQYF | TGTGCCAGCAGTCTTAGCGGGGACCCCTCCTACGAGCAGTACTTC
. | TRBJ2-1 | TRBV19 | TRBD2 | CASRPGLAENEQFF | TGTGCCAGTAGGCCGGGACTAGCGGAAAATGAGCAGTTCTTC
. | TRBJ1-1 | TRBV7-2 | TRBD1 | CASSFKGQGTAEAFF | TGTGCCAGCAGCTTCAAAGGACAGGGAACCGCTGAAGCTTTCTTT
. | TRBJ1-4 | TRBV7-2 | TRBD1 | CASRAPGGAYEKLFF | TGTGCCAGCAGGGCCCCAGGGGGCGCGTATGAAAAACTGTTTTTT
. | TRBJ1-5 | TRBV13 | . | CASSLGRSNQPQHF | TGTGCCAGCAGCTTGGGGCGGTCCAATCAGCCCCAGCATTTT
. | TRBJ1-2 | TRBV7-8 | . | CASSLGAGYTF | TGTGCCAGCAGCTTGGGGGCTGGCTACACCTTC
few | TRBJ2-1 | TRBV5-6 | . | CASSLLRAADNEQFF | TGTGCCAGCTCCCTGTTGAGGGCCGCGGACAATGAGCAGTTCTTC
. | TRBJ2-7 | TRBV5-1 | TRBD1 | CANSLSGGEQYF | TGCGCCAACAGCTTATCAGGGGGCGAGCAGTACTTC
. | TRBJ2-2 | TRBV18 | . | CASSRERTNTGELFF | TGTGCCAGCTCCCGGGAGCGGACGAACACCGGGGAGCTGTTTTTT
. | TRBJ1-5 | TRBV7-2 | . | CASSLGGNSNQPQHF | TGTGCCAGCAGCTTGGGGGGAAATAGCAATCAGCCCCAGCATTTT
. | TRBJ1-5 | TRBV6-1 | TRBD1 | CASRVTGGSNQPQHF | TGTGCCAGCAGGGTGACAGGGGGCAGCAATCAGCCCCAGCATTTT